A single sample is the source of the 32 T cell receptor beta chains below, sequenced in a study of T-cell reconstitution after alpha-beta-depleted transplantation in children. Unique molecular identifiers featured in how the TCRbeta library was prepared. TCRdb itself ran the PCR reads through MiXCR, one entry per CDR3 protein. The table has 700,000 or so distinct CDR3 sequences, around 14% seen once. The material sequenced was PBMCs, taken before TCRalphabeta/CD19-depleted stem cell transplant. The receptor source for this set is a girl aged 2 to 9 with congenital amegakaryocytic thrombocytopenia, due to receive a stem cell transplant.

This clonotype was seen a handful of times. This sequence joins TRBV5-1 and TRBJ2-1, with D possibly matching TRBD1 (6 bases). V shed 0 bases and J shed 5 bases, with 15 bases lying between them. Germline lookup yields CDR1 SGHRS and CDR2 YFSETQ. CDR3 size: 16 residues. Here the CDR3 reads CASSLGPGDQNNEQFF. CDR3 bases: TGCGCCAGCAGCTTGGGCCCAGGGGACCAAAACAATGAGCAGTTCTTC.

This chain joins TRBV3-1 and TRBJ1-2; weak D call: TRBD1 (5 bases). Germline CDR1 and CDR2: LGHDT and YNNKEL (reference sequence). The CDR3 length is 13 residues. V lost 10 bases and J lost 7, with 19 bases in between. This CDR3 is CATTGQGSSGYTF. The CDR3 DNA reads as TGTGCCACGACTGGGCAGGGAAGCAGTGGCTACACCTTC.

This clonotype has a count of ten or more. The V call is TRBV9, the J call TRBJ2-3, with TRBD2 matching over 9 bases. The CDR3 length is 18 residues. V trimming: 4 bases; J trimming: 4 bases; junction bases outside the gene matches: 16. The germline gives CDR1 SGDLS, CDR2 YYNGEE. For the CDR3, the DNA is TGTGCCAGCAGCCCGATGGTGATTAGCGGGAGAGGGGCAGATACGCAGTATTTT. It is translated as CASSPMVISGRGADTQYF. Drawing the rest from reference TRBV9 and TRBJ2-3, the complete variable domain is DSGVTQTPKHLITATGQRVTLRCSPRSGDLSVYWYQQSLDQGLQFLIQYYNGEERAKGNILERFSAQQFPDLHSELNLSSLELGDSALYFCASSPMVISGRGADTQYFGPGTRLTVL.

The gene calls are TRBV5-1 and TRBJ2-7; TRBD2 agrees at 14 bases. The CDR3 extends over 16 amino acids. Germline CDR1 and CDR2: SGHRS and YFSETQ. V shed 0 bases and J 5 bases; nucleotides not matched to a gene: 4. CDR3 amino acids: CASSLGLAGGANEQYF. In nucleotides, the CDR3 is TGCGCCAGCAGCTTGGGACTAGCGGGAGGGGCCAACGAGCAGTACTTC. Complete variable domain (other parts from reference TRBV5-1 and TRBJ2-7): KAGVTQTPRYLIKTRGQQVTLSCSPISGHRSVSWYQQTPGQGLQFLFEYFSETQRNKGNFPGRFSGRQFSNSRSEMNVSTLELGDSALYLCASSLGLAGGANEQYFGPGTRLTVT.

Remarks on this clonotype: A much larger clone is a single base away; this may be a read error. The final CDR3 position lacks the conserved phenylalanine or tryptophan, pointing to a likely read error. The gene calls are TRBV5-6 and TRBJ2-1; 9 bases are shared with TRBD2. This CDR3 has 15 amino acids. The V gene's germline CDR1 is SGHDT and CDR2 YYEEEE. Trimming took 4 bases from V and 5 from J; bases not matched to a gene: 7. CDR3 residues: CASSRWTSDDNEQFV. The CDR3 nucleotides read TGTGCCAGCAGCCGCTGGACTAGCGACGACAATGAGCAGTTCGTC.

V gene TRBV5-5 combines with J gene TRBJ1-5; D ambiguous. V was pared by 0 bases and J by 7 bases, with 8 bases between. The CDR3 has 13 residues. Germline values: CDR1 SGHKS, CDR2 YYEKEE (reference sequence). CDR3 loop: CASSLGSLQPQHF. The CDR3 region has the DNA TGTGCCAGCAGCTTGGGCAGTTTACAGCCCCAGCATTTT.

Many counts were recorded for this clonotype. The V gene is TRBV29-1, the J gene TRBJ2-7, with D perhaps TRBD2 (5 bases). The germline V gene encodes CDR1 SQVTM and CDR2 ANQGSEA. The CDR3 totals 13 residues. Deletions cut 6 bases from V and 2 bases from J, with 14 bases between. The chain's CDR3 is CSVARTGAYEQYF. CDR3 DNA: TGCAGCGTCGCTCGGACTGGGGCCTACGAGCAGTACTTC.

This clonotype has just a few counts. The chain is built from TRBV7-2 and TRBJ2-2; 11 bases are shared with TRBD2. The CDR3 totals 17 residues. With 2 bases clipped from V and 5 bases from J, the junction kept 7 bases outside the gene matches. The germline gives CDR1 SGHTA, CDR2 FQGNSA. CDR3 loop: CASSLISGRAWTGELFF. The CDR3, as DNA: TGTGCCAGCAGCTTAATTAGCGGGAGGGCCTGGACCGGGGAGCTGTTTTTT. The whole variable domain, remainder taken from reference TRBV7-2 and TRBJ2-2, is GAGVSQSPSNKVTEKGKDVELRCDPISGHTALYWYRQSLGQGLEFLIYFQGNSAPDKSGLPSDRFSAERTGGSVSTLTIQRTQQEDSAVYLCASSLISGRAWTGELFFGEGSRLTVL.

This clonotype showed up many times. This chain links TRBV10-3 with TRBJ2-6, with a possible D match to TRBD2 (5 bases). The V gene lost 6 bases and the J gene lost 0 bases, with 6 bases spanning the gap. This CDR3 comprises 14 residues. The germline gives CDR1 ENHRY, CDR2 SYGVKD. CDR3: CAIRDSSGANVLTF. In DNA, the CDR3 is TGTGCCATCAGGGACTCCTCTGGGGCCAACGTCCTGACTTTC.

In its sample, this clonotype was seen many times. The J gene is TRBJ2-1, the V gene TRBV12-3 or TRBV12-4; D is perhaps TRBD2 (7 bases). The CDR3 runs to 11 residues. The V end was cut by 3 bases, the J end by 12 bases, with 9 bases between. This CDR3 reads CASSLGGPQFF. The CDR3 nucleotides read TGTGCCAGCAGTTTGGGGGGGCCGCAGTTCTTC.

This clonotype was found many times. The gene calls are TRBV20-1 and TRBJ2-4, with 7 bases that match TRBD2. This CDR3 has 15 amino acids. Germline V gives CDR1 DFQATT, CDR2 SNEGSKA (reference sequence). V lost 5 bases and J lost 0; bases outside the gene matches: 7. The CDR3, as DNA: TGCAGTGCTTATAGCGGGCTCAAAGCCAAAAACATTCAGTACTTC. This gives the protein CSAYSGLKAKNIQYF.

This clonotype was observed a few times. V is TRBV6-5 and J is TRBJ2-1; 9 bases align to TRBD1. The CDR3 extends over 16 amino acids. Germline-derived CDR1 and CDR2 are MNHEY and SVGAGI. The junction had 8 bases not matched to a gene; V was cut back by 2 bases and J by 6 bases. Written as DNA, the CDR3 is TGTGCCAGCAGTTACCCTGGGACAGGGAGAATCAATGAGCAGTTCTTC. It codes for CASSYPGTGRINEQFF.

Many counts were recorded for this clonotype. This chain uses TRBV20-1 with TRBJ2-2, with TRBD2 matching over 7 bases. CDR3 length equals 15 residues. V was pared by 5 bases and J by 6 bases, with 12 bases of the junction left unmatched. Looked up from germline, CDR1 is DFQATT and CDR2 is SNEGSKA (reference sequence). CDR3 sequence reads: CSAFLAGAFPGELFF. CDR3 DNA sequence: TGCAGTGCTTTTCTCGCGGGAGCGTTTCCCGGGGAGCTGTTTTTT.

This clonotype was seen at least ten times. The V gene is TRBV20-1, the J gene TRBJ2-1, with D maybe TRBD1 (5 bases). V was clipped by 6 bases and J by 6 bases, with 12 bases between them. This CDR3 is 12 amino acids long. Germline values: CDR1 DFQATT, CDR2 SNEGSKA (reference sequence). CDR3 DNA: TGCAGTGCCTCAGGGCTCATCAATGAGCAGTTCTTC. Translation gives CSASGLINEQFF.

The table lists this clonotype with many counts. This rearrangement joins TRBV5-1 to TRBJ2-1; D is uncertain. The germline V gene has CDR1 SGHRS and CDR2 YFSETQ. V lost 1 base, J lost 4 bases, and 6 bases lay in between. The CDR3 is made up of 13 amino acids. CDR3 sequence: CASSLSTYNEQFF. The CDR3 DNA reads TGCGCCAGCAGCTTGTCAACATACAATGAGCAGTTCTTC.

Many counts were recorded for this clonotype. The J gene is TRBJ2-1, the V gene TRBV20-1, with TRBD2 identical over 7 bases. With 5 bases clipped from V and 0 bases from J, the junction kept 4 bases outside the gene matches. This CDR3 is built from 14 residues. Germline V CDR1 and CDR2: DFQATT, SNEGSKA (reference sequence). CDR3 DNA: TGCAGTGCTCAGCGGGATAGCTCCTACAATGAGCAGTTCTTC. Its translation is CSAQRDSSYNEQFF.

This clonotype was seen a few times. Since a much larger clone is just one base distant, this may be a read error. The V and J genes are TRBV5-1 and TRBJ1-1; TRBD1 matches at 7 bases. Losses at the gene ends were 2 bases for V and 1 base for J; bases not matched to a gene: 2. The length of the CDR3 is 14 residues. Germline loops: CDR1 SGHRS, CDR2 YFSETQ. This chain's CDR3 is CASSFDRANTEAFF. The CDR3 DNA sequence: TGCGCCAGCAGCTTCGACAGGGCGAACACTGAAGCTTTCTTT.

This clonotype was seen more than once but under ten times. The rearrangement joins TRBV5-8 to TRBJ2-7, with TRBD2 matching over 8 bases. V shed 1 base, J shed 3 bases, and the junction held 6 bases outside the gene matches. Looked up from germline, CDR1 is SGHTS and CDR2 is YDEGEE. The length of the CDR3 is 15 residues. CDR3 coding DNA: TGTGCCAGCAGCTTGAGGAGCGGGAGTTACTACGAGCAGTACTTC. The encoded protein is CASSLRSGSYYEQYF.

This clonotype has just a few counts. The chain links TRBV4-1 to TRBJ2-3; 7 bases align to TRBD2. With V trimmed by 0 bases and J by 6 bases, 15 bases remained unmatched. The CDR3 loop spans 18 amino acids. Germline-derived CDR1 and CDR2 are MGHRA and YSYEKL. CDR3 residues: CASSQEGATGGRTDTQYF. The CDR3 region has the DNA TGCGCCAGCAGCCAAGAAGGGGCGACGGGCGGGAGAACGGATACGCAGTATTTT.

The CDR3 DNA sequence: TGTGCCTGGGCACAAACTACACCGGGGTACACTGAAGCTTTCTTT. Residues: CAWAQTTPGYTEAFF. The chain employs TRBV30 and TRBJ1-1; D is unclear. The length of the CDR3 is 15 residues. CDR1 is GTSNPN and CDR2 is SVGIG in the germline V gene (reference sequence). The V gene lost 5 bases and the J gene lost 3 bases, with 19 bases spanning the gap.

The chain uses TRBV7-9 and TRBJ1-1; 7 bases are shared with TRBD1. From germline, CDR1 is SEHNR and CDR2 FQNEAQ (reference sequence). This CDR3 spans 14 amino acids. V shed 5 bases, J shed 4 bases, and the junction held 7 bases outside the gene matches. CDR3 DNA sequence: TGTGCCAGCAGCCCCCCGACAGGGTCCACTGAAGCTTTCTTT. This encodes CASSPPTGSTEAFF.

This clonotype was counted many times. V gene TRBV20-1 combines with J gene TRBJ2-2; D remains ambiguous. The germline CDR1 and CDR2 sequences are DFQATT and SNEGSKA (reference sequence). Trimming pared 3 bases from V and 0 bases from J, leaving 8 bases between. The CDR3 runs 14 residues. The CDR3 reads CSARPQPNTGELFF. Here the CDR3 DNA reads TGCAGTGCTAGGCCCCAACCGAACACCGGGGAGCTGTTTTTT.

This clonotype has only a few counts. The V and J genes are TRBV12-3 or TRBV12-4 and TRBJ2-1; 7 bases line up with TRBD2. The junction had 9 bases not matched to a gene; V was cut back by 2 bases and J by 2 bases. The CDR3 length is 17 residues. For the CDR3, the DNA is TGTGCCAGCAGTTTATTACGAGGCGGGAGTACCTACAATGAGCAGTTCTTC. Translated: CASSLLRGGSTYNEQFF.

The table lists this clonotype with many counts. The chain is built from TRBV5-5 and TRBJ2-2; 8 nucleotides match TRBD2. The CDR3 covers 16 residues. Germline V gives CDR1 SGHKS, CDR2 YYEKEE (reference sequence). Trimming removed 1 base from V and 7 bases from J; junction bases left unmatched: 9. The CDR3 DNA reads TGTGCCAGCAGCTTGAGGCAGCGGGAGTATAGCGGGGAGCTGTTTTTT. Encoded protein: CASSLRQREYSGELFF. The whole variable domain, remainder taken from reference TRBV5-5 and TRBJ2-2, is DAGVTQSPTHLIKTRGQQVTLRCSPISGHKSVSWYQQVLGQGPQFIFQYYEKEERGRGNFPDRFSARQFPNYSSELNVNALLLGDSALYLCASSLRQREYSGELFFGEGSRLTVL.

At least ten counts were recorded for this clonotype. The chain has TRBV20-1 and TRBJ2-5, with D unresolved. The CDR3 is 17 residues long. CDR1 DFQATT and CDR2 SNEGSKA come from the germline V gene (reference sequence). V lost 0 bases, J lost 1 base, and 18 bases lay in between. CDR3 bases: TGCAGTGCTAGAGATCGGTGGGGTTGGTTTTTCCAAGAGACCCAGTACTTC. As protein: CSARDRWGWFFQETQYF.

This chain connects TRBV12-3 or TRBV12-4 to TRBJ2-3; D uncertain. The germline V and J ends were trimmed by 3 bases and 0 bases, with 10 bases remaining between them. This CDR3 comprises 15 residues. Written as DNA, the CDR3 is TGTGCCAGCAGTTTGACGATTGGCAGCACAGATACGCAGTATTTT. This codes for CASSLTIGSTDTQYF.

At least ten counts were recorded for this clonotype. This sequence joins TRBV27 and TRBJ1-1; 9 nucleotides agree with TRBD1. V was pared by 5 bases and J by 1 base, with 8 bases of the junction left unmatched. CDR3 size: 16 residues. The germline V gene encodes CDR1 MNHEY and CDR2 SMNVEV (reference sequence). CDR3 loop: CASSDYRGLWNTEAFF. CDR3 coding DNA: TGTGCCAGCAGTGATTACAGGGGGCTTTGGAACACTGAAGCTTTCTTT.

The chain carries TRBV20-1 and TRBJ1-2; possible D gene TRBD1, 6 bases. V lost 4 bases and J 4 bases, leaving 13 bases between the germline ends. This CDR3 contains 13 residues. Germline V gene lookup returns CDR1 DFQATT and CDR2 SNEGSKA (reference sequence). This chain's CDR3 is CSANTGNGYGYTF. CDR3 sequence (DNA): TGCAGTGCTAATACAGGGAATGGCTATGGCTACACCTTC.

This clonotype showed up just a few times. The chain employs TRBV7-9 and TRBJ2-1; D possibly uses TRBD1 or TRBD2 (6 bases each). This CDR3 region has 16 residues. Germline CDR1 and CDR2: SEHNR and FQNEAQ (reference sequence). V was trimmed by 5 bases and J by 1 base, leaving 15 bases between them. The DNA of the CDR3 is TGTGCCAGCAGCCCGGGGGCGGCGCCTTCCTACAATGAGCAGTTCTTC. Its protein product is CASSPGAAPSYNEQFF. Drawing the rest from reference TRBV7-9 and TRBJ2-1, the complete variable domain is DTGVSQNPRHKITKRGQNVTFRCDPISEHNRLYWYRQTLGQGPEFLTYFQNEAQLEKSRLLSDRFSAERPKGSFSTLEIQRTEQGDSAMYLCASSPGAAPSYNEQFFGPGTRLTVL.

This clonotype has ten or more counts. This chain uses TRBV12-3 or TRBV12-4 with TRBJ2-2; D may be TRBD1 or TRBD2 (5 bases each). The V gene lost 3 bases and the J gene lost 7 bases, with 9 bases spanning the gap. There are 13 residues in the CDR3. CDR3 loop: CASSLRGGGELFF. The DNA of the CDR3 is TGTGCCAGCAGTTTGAGGGGCGGCGGGGAGCTGTTTTTT.

This clonotype was seen ten or more times. The chain joins TRBV5-1 to TRBJ2-3; D remains ambiguous. The V gene lost 0 bases and the J gene lost 2 bases, with 10 bases spanning the gap. Germline CDR1 SGHRS, CDR2 YFSETQ. The CDR3 has 15 amino acids. The CDR3 coding sequence is TGCGCCAGCAGCTTGGAAGGTATATACACAGATACGCAGTATTTT. Amino acid sequence: CASSLEGIYTDTQYF.

This clonotype appeared a few times. The gene calls are TRBV12-3 or TRBV12-4 and TRBJ2-5, with 7 bases fitting TRBD1. With V trimmed by 4 bases and J by 4 bases, 6 bases remained unmatched. There are 14 residues in the CDR3. The chain's CDR3 is CASSYRGEIETQYF. In DNA form, the CDR3 reads TGTGCCAGCAGTTACAGGGGAGAGATAGAGACCCAGTACTTC.